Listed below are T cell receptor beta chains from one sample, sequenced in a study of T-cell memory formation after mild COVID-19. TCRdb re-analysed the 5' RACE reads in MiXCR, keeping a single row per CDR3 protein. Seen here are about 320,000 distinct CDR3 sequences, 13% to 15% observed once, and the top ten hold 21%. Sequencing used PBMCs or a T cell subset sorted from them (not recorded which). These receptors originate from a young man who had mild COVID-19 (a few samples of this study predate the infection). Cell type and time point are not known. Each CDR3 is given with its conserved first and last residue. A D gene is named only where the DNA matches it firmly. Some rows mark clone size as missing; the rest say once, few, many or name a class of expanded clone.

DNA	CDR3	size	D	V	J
TGCGCCAGCAGCCAGGACTCAAGCCTGCACAATGAGCAGTTCTTC	CASSQDSSLHNEQFF	few	.	TRBV4-3	TRBJ2-1
TGTGCCAGCAGCTCCGGGACGGCGGCCTACGAGCAGTACTTC	CASSSGTAAYEQYF	few	.	TRBV7-9	TRBJ2-7
TGCGCCAGCAGCTTGGCGTGGCCCAACACTGGCTACACCTTC	CASSLAWPNTGYTF	.	.	TRBV5-1	TRBJ1-2
TGTGCCAGCAGCTCGGGAATGACAGTACCGGGGGCCAACGTCCTGACTTTC	CASSSGMTVPGANVLTF	few	.	TRBV7-3	TRBJ2-6
TGTGCCAGCAGCTCGCCCACCCAGGGGCTGAACACTGAAGCTTTCTTT	CASSSPTQGLNTEAFF	few	.	TRBV5-4	TRBJ1-1
TGTGCCAGCAGCGTAGAGGGGTCCTCCAACTATGGCTACACCTTC	CASSVEGSSNYGYTF	few	.	TRBV9	TRBJ1-2
TGTGCCAGCAGCTTTCAGGGGTTTGAGAACACTGAAGCTTTCTTT	CASSFQGFENTEAFF	.	.	TRBV6-5	TRBJ1-1
TGTGCCAGTAGCGCAGATGGCACAGATACGCAGTATTTT	CASSADGTDTQYF	.	.	TRBV19	TRBJ2-3
TGCGCCAGCAGCCTAGGCCTCGGAAACACCATATATTTT	CASSLGLGNTIYF	few	.	TRBV4-1	TRBJ1-3
TGTGCCAGCAGCTGGGGTTGGGGAGAGACCCAGTACTTC	CASSWGWGETQYF	.	.	TRBV3-1	TRBJ2-5
TGTGCCAGCAGCGTAGGGGATGGGGGTTTTCAGCCCCAGCATTTT	CASSVGDGGFQPQHF	.	.	TRBV7-9	TRBJ1-5
TGTGCCAGCAGCCGGACTAGCGGGGGGGGGCGTGAAGATACGCAGTATTTT	CASSRTSGGGREDTQYF	few	TRBD2	TRBV7-2	TRBJ2-3
TGTGCCAGCAGCTTGGCCCAGCGGGGGATAGATACGCAGTATTTT	CASSLAQRGIDTQYF	.	TRBD2	TRBV5-4	TRBJ2-3
TGTGCCAGCAGTTTTAAGGAGGCTCCCCTCCACTTT	CASSFKEAPLHF	few	.	TRBV27	TRBJ1-6
TGTGCCAGCAGCGCACAGGGTCGCCACGAGCAGTACTTC	CASSAQGRHEQYF	.	.	TRBV7-9	TRBJ2-7
TGTGCCAGCAGCCAAATAGCGGCTCAAGAGACCCAGTACTTC	CASSQIAAQETQYF	few	.	TRBV3-1	TRBJ2-5
TGTGCCAGCAGTTACGAAGGACAGGGGGCGCGAGGCTACACCTTC	CASSYEGQGARGYTF	.	TRBD1	TRBV6-5	TRBJ1-2
TGTGCCAGCACTTTAGGAGGGTTTGATGGCTACACCTTC	CASTLGGFDGYTF	.	.	TRBV2	TRBJ1-2
TGTGCCAGCAGTGACCTACAGGGTAATCAAAACATTCAGTACTTC	CASSDLQGNQNIQYF	.	.	TRBV25-1	TRBJ2-4
TGTGCCAGCTGGCCCCGGAGGCGGGGGGTTACAGATACGCAGTATTTT	CASWPRRRGVTDTQYF	few	TRBD2	TRBV27	TRBJ2-3
TGTGCCAGCAGCTTAGTGTCAGGGGAAGAGACCCAGTACTTC	CASSLVSGEETQYF	.	.	TRBV7-9	TRBJ2-5
TGCGCCAGCAGCATCGCGGCGGCGAACCACCTCTACGAGCAGTACTTC	CASSIAAANHLYEQYF	.	.	TRBV5-1	TRBJ2-7
TGTGCCAGCAGTGAAACCCGAAAGGGCGAGCAGTTCTTC	CASSETRKGEQFF	.	.	TRBV6-1	TRBJ2-1
TGTGCCAGCAGCCGGGACGTGGGACACAACTACGAGCAGTACTTC	CASSRDVGHNYEQYF	few	.	TRBV7-2	TRBJ2-7
TGTGCCAGCTCACCTATTATGGGACAGACAAACACTGAAGCTTTCTTT	CASSPIMGQTNTEAFF	.	TRBD1	TRBV18	TRBJ1-1
TGTGCCAGCAGCCGGGGAGGTCGTTGGGGCACAGATACGCAGTATTTT	CASSRGGRWGTDTQYF	.	.	TRBV12-3/TRBV12-4	TRBJ2-3
TGTGCCAGCAGCGAGAGGGGTCACTGGAGCTACACCTTC	CASSERGHWSYTF	.	.	TRBV12-3/TRBV12-4	TRBJ1-2
TGTGCCACCAGTGAAATACCCGACAGGGGTGGACAGTTCTTC	CATSEIPDRGGQFF	few	TRBD1	TRBV24-1	TRBJ2-1
TGCGCCAGCAGCGGAATATCCCTAGCGGGCTCCCCCTACAATGAGCAGTTCTTC	CASSGISLAGSPYNEQFF	.	TRBD2	TRBV5-1	TRBJ2-1
TGTGCCAGCTCACCCCGGGACAGGGGGTCTTCACCCCTCCACTTT	CASSPRDRGSSPLHF	.	TRBD1	TRBV18	TRBJ1-6
TGTGCCAGCAGCGTTCAAGGCCGCACAGATACGCAGTATTTT	CASSVQGRTDTQYF	few	.	TRBV9	TRBJ2-3
TGTGCCAGCAGTTTAGAGAACAGGGGGAATGGCTACACCTTC	CASSLENRGNGYTF	few	TRBD1	TRBV12-3/TRBV12-4	TRBJ1-2
TGTGCCACCAGTGACCGTCGGACCCGCGAGGCCCAGCATTTT	CATSDRRTREAQHF	few	.	TRBV24-1	TRBJ1-5
TGCGCCAGCAGCTCTTCCCAGGGCGCAACTAATGAAAAACTGTTTTTT	CASSSSQGATNEKLFF	many	.	TRBV5-1	TRBJ1-4
TGCGCCAGCAGCTTGGAACGGGGCGCGAACACCGGGGAGCTGTTTTTT	CASSLERGANTGELFF	few	.	TRBV5-1	TRBJ2-2
TGTGCCAGCGCATCCCCCGAGCATCGCGGGGGAGGGGAGCTGTTTTTT	CASASPEHRGGGELFF	.	TRBD2	TRBV7-9	TRBJ2-2
TGCAGTGCTAGAGATGTACAGGGAACCGGCTACACCTTC	CSARDVQGTGYTF	few	.	TRBV20-1	TRBJ1-2
TGTGCCAGCAGGAGGATCCAAGAGACCCAGTACTTC	CASRRIQETQYF	.	.	TRBV12-3/TRBV12-4	TRBJ2-5
TGCAGTGCTAGGCGCCCCCAGTTCTCTGGGGCCAACGTCCTGACTTTC	CSARRPQFSGANVLTF	few	.	TRBV20-1	TRBJ2-6
TGTGCCAGCAGTTCAAGCTGGGGGAAGTTGTTGACCGGGGAGCTGTTTTTT	CASSSSWGKLLTGELFF	few	.	TRBV6-5	TRBJ2-2
TGTGCCAGCTCACCGAAGGGACCTGAAGCTTTCTTT	CASSPKGPEAFF	few	.	TRBV18	TRBJ1-1
TGTGCCAGCAGCTTGGGACAGGCCTCGAATAGCTACACCTTC	CASSLGQASNSYTF	.	TRBD1	TRBV11-1	TRBJ1-2
TGTGCCAGCAGCGTAGCCGGGACAGGGGGCGCTTACAATGAGCAGTTCTTC	CASSVAGTGGAYNEQFF	few	TRBD1	TRBV9	TRBJ2-1
TGTGCCAGCAGGGAAGGGACAGGGGCTGGAAACACCATATATTTT	CASREGTGAGNTIYF	few	TRBD1	TRBV12-3/TRBV12-4	TRBJ1-3
TGTGCCAGCAGCCCCCCGCGGGGACGTACAGATACGCAGTATTTT	CASSPPRGRTDTQYF	few	.	TRBV12-3/TRBV12-4	TRBJ2-3
TGTGCCAGCAGCCTGGGACAGGGTAACAATGAGCAGTTCTTC	CASSLGQGNNEQFF	many	TRBD1	TRBV5-6	TRBJ2-1
TGTGCCAGCACAGACGGGGGAGCTGAGCAGTTCTTC	CASTDGGAEQFF	.	.	TRBV25-1	TRBJ2-1
TGTGCCAGCAGCCTTAGCGGGGGGGCTACCAAAAACATTCAGTACTTC	CASSLSGGATKNIQYF	.	TRBD2	TRBV7-9	TRBJ2-4